This TCR beta chain was observed in a study of cytomegalovirus exposure and HLA in healthy donors. Notes on this clone: Antigen specificity is unknown.

V dropped 4 bases and J dropped 9; count of bases not matched to a gene: 14. The CDR3 consists of 16 residues. CDR1 SNHLY and CDR2 FYNNEI come from the germline V gene. General observations from the study: In vitro experiments confirmed that a few CMV-associated chains were specific for CMV antigens. The study listed under 200 cytomegalovirus-associated TCR beta chains. With high specificity and sensitivity, the classifier reportedly diagnosed cytomegalovirus status.

Only in-frame clones appear in the TCRdb table, and some are missing; sequencing was by immunoSEQ multiplex PCR. The data show around 63,000 clones, with almost 97% seen just once and 1% to 1.5% held by the top ten. The sequenced sample was PBMCs. This TCR was recovered from a woman aged 18-30 years in good health and CMV-seronegative. The gene calls are TRBV2 and TRBJ2-5; 10 bases agree with TRBD2. CDR3 sequence reads: CASSVGRTSGSGAQYF. CDR3 nucleotide sequence: TGTGCCAGCAGTGTTGGCCGGACTAGCGGTTCCGGGGCCCAGTACTTC.